These 19 T cell receptor beta chains share one sample of origin, sequenced in a study of blood T cell repertoires in COVID-19 (dated by TCRdb to 2020 to 2022). Preparation of the library involved the immunoSEQ multiplex PCR assay. TCRdb took over this immuneACCESS table, retaining in-frame rearrangements with V and J assigned. Such tables are incomplete; in checked studies, under half of the missing clones stem from an unresolved V gene, and the remainder is unexplained. In this sample the table shows 95,000 or so clones, approximately 84% of which occur a single time. The top ten clonotypes cover 24% of the sample. The specimen sequenced was peripheral blood. These receptors were obtained from a human donor in a cohort sampled during active COVID-19.

The gene calls are TRBV28 and TRBJ1-2; D gene unclear. The CDR3 runs to 11 residues. V shed 5 bases and J shed 8 bases, with 9 bases lying between them. Looked up from germline, CDR1 is MDHEN and CDR2 is SYDVKM. CDR3 region: CASSPPGGYTF. The CDR3, as DNA: TGTGCCAGCAGTCCCCCGGGGGGCTACACCTTC.

The CDR3 DNA sequence: TGTGCCACCAGTGGTAGGCGGGCCGGGGAGCTGTTTTTT. As protein: CATSGRRAGELFF. The J gene is TRBJ2-2, the V gene TRBV24-1, with D perhaps matching TRBD2 (5 bases). The length of the CDR3 is 13 residues. Trimming pared 5 bases from V and 6 bases from J, leaving 9 bases between. The germline gives CDR1 KGHDR, CDR2 SFDVKD.

The chain employs TRBV28 and TRBJ2-1; 9 bases align to TRBD1. The CDR3 covers 13 residues. V was pared by 8 bases and J by 5 bases, with 4 bases of the junction left unmatched. CDR1 and CDR2 from the germline V gene are MDHEN and SYDVKM. The CDR3 nucleotides are TGTGCCAGCCAGAGGACAGGGGACAATGAGCAGTTCTTC. The encoded protein is CASQRTGDNEQFF.

V is TRBV28 and J is TRBJ2-5, with 7 nucleotides matching TRBD2. With 6 bases clipped from V and 5 bases from J, the junction kept 3 bases outside the gene matches. CDR3 length: 12 residues. Germline V gene sequence: CDR1 MDHEN, CDR2 SYDVKM. DNA for the CDR3: TGTGCCAGCAGGGTGGGAGGGGAGACCCAGTACTTC. Translated: CASRVGGETQYF.

CDR3 sequence (DNA): TGTGCCAGCAGCATCAGGGCTACACAGCCCCAGCATTTT. Amino acid sequence: CASSIRATQPQHF. The gene calls are TRBV7-9 and TRBJ1-5; D might be TRBD1 (5 bases). This CDR3 region has 13 residues. Germline loops: CDR1 SEHNR, CDR2 FQNEAQ (reference sequence). Trimming removed 5 bases from V and 7 bases from J, with 12 bases in between. Together with reference TRBV7-9 and TRBJ1-5, the CDR3 gives the full variable domain: DTGVSQNPRHKITKRGQNVTFRCDPISEHNRLYWYRQTLGQGPEFLTYFQNEAQLEKSRLLSDRFSAERPKGSFSTLEIQRTEQGDSAMYLCASSIRATQPQHFGDGTRLSIL.

This clone was counted between two and nine times. The chain couples TRBV20-1 to TRBJ2-7; D unclear. This CDR3 has 11 amino acids. Trimming stripped 3 bases from V and 6 bases from J, with 9 bases between. Germline CDR1 is DFQATT and CDR2 is SNEGSKA (reference sequence). The CDR3 sequence is CSASVVGEQYF. The CDR3, as DNA: TGCAGTGCTAGTGTGGTCGGCGAGCAGTACTTC.

This chain links TRBV28 with TRBJ1-5; D perhaps matches TRBD1 (6 bases). The CDR3 spans 15 residues. The V gene's germline CDR1 is MDHEN and CDR2 SYDVKM. Between the trimmed V and J ends, which lost 5 bases and 9 bases, there was a span of 20 bases. CDR3 coding DNA: TGTGCCAGCAGTAAACCTCGGGACAACTTTCGGCCCCAGCATTTT. The encoded protein is CASSKPRDNFRPQHF.

The chain joins TRBV18 to TRBJ1-5; unclear D gene. Germline V gene lookup returns CDR1 KGHSH and CDR2 LQKENI. The V end lost 3 bases, the J end lost 5 bases, and 8 bases lay between the germline ends. CDR3 length: 13 residues. CDR3 in DNA: TGTGCCAGCTCACCTACAGTTGATCAGCCCCAGCATTTT. Translated, it gives CASSPTVDQPQHF.

This rearrangement joins TRBV28 to TRBJ2-7; D unclear. Germline V CDR1 and CDR2: MDHEN, SYDVKM. The V end lost 8 bases, the J end lost 3 bases, and 14 bases lay between the germline ends. The CDR3 has 13 amino acids. CDR3 bases: TGTGCCAGCCTGAAACAACAGAACTACGAGCAGTACTTC. Protein product: CASLKQQNYEQYF.

The chain carries TRBV7-9 and TRBJ2-1; no reliable D call. This CDR3 spans 15 amino acids. The V gene lost 1 base and the J gene lost 8 bases, with 15 bases spanning the gap. The V gene's germline CDR1 is SEHNR and CDR2 FQNEAQ (reference sequence). The chain's CDR3 is CASSLEYPKPHEQFF. DNA of the CDR3: TGTGCCAGCAGCTTAGAATACCCGAAGCCCCATGAGCAGTTCTTC.

This chain links TRBV19 with TRBJ2-3; perhaps TRBD2 as D (6 bases). Trimming shortened V by 7 bases and J by 1 base, and 15 bases separated the two germline ends. Germline V gene sequence: CDR1 LNHDA, CDR2 SQIVND (reference sequence). The CDR3 has 15 residues. CDR3 sequence: CASTSSGTGTDTQYF. CDR3 DNA sequence: TGTGCCAGTACCTCATCCGGGACTGGCACAGATACGCAGTATTTT.

The V call is TRBV3-1 (or the pseudogene TRBV3-2), the J call TRBJ2-7; no clear D gene. CDR1 is LGHDT and CDR2 is YNNKEL in the germline V gene (reference sequence). This CDR3 has 14 residues. Trimming removed 1 base at V and 2 bases at J, with 9 bases between. The CDR3 loop is CASSQGVLPYEQYF. CDR3 DNA: TGTGCCAGCAGCCAAGGAGTATTACCCTACGAGCAGTACTTC.

V and J are TRBV5-4 and TRBJ2-1; TRBD2 matches at 8 bases. CDR1 and CDR2 from the germline V gene are SGHNT and YYREEE (reference sequence). V trimming: 4 bases; J trimming: 8 bases; junction bases outside the gene matches: 11. The length of the CDR3 is 15 residues. The CDR3 loop reads CASSPVGGGRYEQFF. The CDR3 DNA is TGTGCCAGCAGCCCGGTCGGGGGGGGCAGGTATGAGCAGTTCTTC.

The chain recombines TRBV6-5 with TRBJ1-1; 8 bases are shared with TRBD1. The V gene's germline CDR1 is MNHEY and CDR2 SVGAGI. Trimming at V came to 7 bases and at J to 3 bases, leaving 7 bases not matched to a gene. This CDR3 is built from 14 residues. CDR3 sequence: CASKQGEWDTEAFF. Here the CDR3 DNA reads TGTGCCAGCAAACAGGGGGAGTGGGACACTGAAGCTTTCTTT.

In regard to this clone: Other DNA sequences of this sample code for an identical CDR3. The gene calls are TRBV20-1 and TRBJ1-1, with D possibly being TRBD1 (6 bases). Germline lookup yields CDR1 DFQATT and CDR2 SNEGSKA (reference sequence). This CDR3 has 11 amino acids. Trimming took off 3 bases at V and 6 bases at J, with 8 bases between the two ends. CDR3 bases: TGCAGTGCTAGCAGACAGGCTGAAGCTTTCTTT. This translates into CSASRQAEAFF.

The V and J genes are TRBV7-9 and TRBJ1-6, with D hard to call. Looked up from germline, CDR1 is SEHNR and CDR2 is FQNEAQ (reference sequence). The CDR3 is 11 amino acids. Trimming stripped 7 bases from V and 10 bases from J, with 8 bases between. CDR3: CASTTGSPLHF. CDR3 in DNA: TGTGCCAGCACCACCGGGTCACCCCTCCACTTT.

The V call is TRBV5-1, the J call TRBJ2-7, with D uncertain. The V gene's germline CDR1 is SGHRS and CDR2 YFSETQ. Trimming took off 0 bases at V and 0 bases at J, with 7 bases between the two ends. This CDR3 contains 14 residues. The CDR3 protein is CASSLERISYEQYF. CDR3 nucleotides: TGCGCCAGCAGCTTGGAGAGAATCTCCTACGAGCAGTACTTC. Complete variable domain (other parts from reference TRBV5-1 and TRBJ2-7): KAGVTQTPRYLIKTRGQQVTLSCSPISGHRSVSWYQQTPGQGLQFLFEYFSETQRNKGNFPGRFSGRQFSNSRSEMNVSTLELGDSALYLCASSLERISYEQYFGPGTRLTVT.

V gene TRBV28 combines with J gene TRBJ2-7; TRBD2 matches at 9 bases. The CDR3 runs 16 residues. Per germline, CDR1 MDHEN and CDR2 SYDVKM. V shed 8 bases, J shed 4 bases, and the junction held 15 bases outside the gene matches. CDR3 loop: CASPPSGGGRGYEQYF. CDR3 bases: TGTGCCAGCCCCCCCTCCGGCGGCGGGAGGGGATACGAGCAGTACTTC.

The rearrangement joins TRBV7-9 to TRBJ1-2; D gene unclear. Germline-derived CDR1 and CDR2 are SEHNR and FQNEAQ (reference sequence). Trimming took 2 bases from V and 3 from J, leaving 10 bases between them. CDR3 length equals 14 residues. The CDR3 spells CASSLRTLDYGYTF. The CDR3 DNA is TGTGCCAGCAGCTTAAGGACTTTGGACTATGGCTACACCTTC.